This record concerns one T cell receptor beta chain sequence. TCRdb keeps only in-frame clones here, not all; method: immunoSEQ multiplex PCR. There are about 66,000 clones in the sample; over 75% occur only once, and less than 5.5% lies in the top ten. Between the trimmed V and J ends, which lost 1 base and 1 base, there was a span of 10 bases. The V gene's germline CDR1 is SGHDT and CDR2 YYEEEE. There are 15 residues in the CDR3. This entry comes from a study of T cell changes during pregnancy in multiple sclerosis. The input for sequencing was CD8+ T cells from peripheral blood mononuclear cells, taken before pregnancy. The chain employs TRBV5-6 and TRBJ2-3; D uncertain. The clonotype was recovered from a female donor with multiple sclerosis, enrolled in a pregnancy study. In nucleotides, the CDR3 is TGTGCCAGCAGCTTGTTTTCCGAGGGCACAGATACGCAGTATTTT. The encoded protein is CASSLFSEGTDTQYF.